Listed below are T cell receptor beta chains from one sample, sequenced in a study of blood T cell repertoires in COVID-19. Using immunoSEQ multiplex PCR, the repertoire was profiled, and TCRdb retains in-frame clones only, with some absent. The data hold 250,000 to 300,000 clones, with over 75% observed a single time. Sequencing input: peripheral blood. The receptors shown here come from a woman aged 70-85 years with COVID-19, enrolled during active disease. CDR3s include the opening cysteine and the closing phenylalanine or tryptophan. A D gene is named only where the DNA matches it firmly. Rows give clone size only sometimes, using once, few, many, or a class for an expanded clone.

>-|TRBV14|TRBJ1-6|-
TGTGCCAGCAGCCAAGACCGACTCCGTCTCCACTTT
CASSQDRLRLHF
>TRBD2|TRBV7-9|TRBJ2-1|few
TGTGCCAGCAGCTTAGTACACCCTCGGGGGGTTGAGCAGTTCTTC
CASSLVHPRGVEQFF
>TRBD2|TRBV6-2/TRBV6-3|TRBJ2-3|-
TGTGCCAGCAGTTACTCTGGCGGGAGGAGGGGCACAGATACGCAGTATTTT
CASSYSGGRRGTDTQYF
>-|TRBV12-3/TRBV12-4|TRBJ2-3|-
TGTGCCAGCAGTTCACCGGGACTTACGCAGTATTTT
CASSSPGLTQYF
>TRBD2|TRBV29-1|TRBJ2-3|-
TGCAGCGGCCAGCGGGGAGCGGGCACAGATACGCAGTATTTT
CSGQRGAGTDTQYF
>TRBD2|TRBV11-2|TRBJ2-2|-
TGTGCCAGCAGCCTCCTGGCGGGGGCGAACACCGGGGAGCTGTTTTTT
CASSLLAGANTGELFF
>TRBD2|TRBV4-3|TRBJ2-2|-
TGCGCCAGCAGCCAAGATCTAGCGGGAGGCCGGGAGCTGTTTTTT
CASSQDLAGGRELFF
>TRBD1|TRBV6-4|TRBJ1-4|-
TGTGCCAGCACCACCCTTCGGGACAGGGTTAATGAAAAACTGTTTTTT
CASTTLRDRVNEKLFF
>TRBD2|TRBV2|TRBJ2-3|once
TGTGCCAGCAGTTGGACTAGCGGGAGGACAGATACGCAGTATTTT
CASSWTSGRTDTQYF
>-|TRBV20-1|TRBJ1-5|-
TGCAGTGCTAGTCAGGGGACCAATCAGCCCCAGCATTTT
CSASQGTNQPQHF
>-|TRBV18|TRBJ1-4|-
TGTGCCAGCTCACTAACCGGGACACCGCATCGGGAAAAACTGTTTTTT
CASSLTGTPHREKLFF
>-|TRBV4-1|TRBJ2-5|-
TGCGCCAGCAGCCAAGATTCGCCCCGGGACACCCCTCACCAAGAGACCCAGTACTTC
CASSQDSPRDTPHQETQYF
>-|TRBV5-5|TRBJ2-7|-
TGTGCCAGCAGCCCAGGGCCGATATTCTACGAGCAGTACTTC
CASSPGPIFYEQYF
>-|TRBV5-1|TRBJ2-6|-
TGCGCCAGCACCATTGACAGGTCTGGGGCCAACGTCCTGACTTTC
CASTIDRSGANVLTF
>TRBD1|TRBV28|TRBJ1-4|-
TGTGCCAGCAGTTTCCCAGGGGGAAGTAATGAAAAACTGTTTTTT
CASSFPGGSNEKLFF
>TRBD2|TRBV5-1|TRBJ2-5|-
TGCGCCAGCAGCGAAGGACTAGCGGGAGTTACGTACCAAGAGACCCAGTACTTC
CASSEGLAGVTYQETQYF
>TRBD1|TRBV28|TRBJ1-5|-
TGTGCCAGCAGTTACCCGGGACAGACTAGCAATCAGCCCCAGCATTTT
CASSYPGQTSNQPQHF
>TRBD2|TRBV5-1|TRBJ2-5|-
TGCGCCAGCAGCCCGGGACTAGCGGGAGAGACCCAGTACTTC
CASSPGLAGETQYF
>-|TRBV29-1|TRBJ2-1|-
TGCAGCGCCCCCGAACTAGGGTTAAGGAATGAGCAGTTCTTC
CSAPELGLRNEQFF
>TRBD1|TRBV28|TRBJ1-2|-
TGTGCCAGCAGTTCACCACAGGGGGCTGTCTATGGCTACACCTTC
CASSSPQGAVYGYTF
>TRBD1|TRBV4-1|TRBJ2-4|-
TGCGCCAGCAGCGGATTCCCGGGGCAGGGGGACATTCAGTACTTC
CASSGFPGQGDIQYF
>TRBD1|TRBV6-5|TRBJ2-7|-
TGTGCCAGCAGGCCCGGGACAGGCGTTGACTACGAGCAGTACTTC
CASRPGTGVDYEQYF
>TRBD1|TRBV18|TRBJ1-5|-
TGTGCCAGCTCCATGGACAGGGGAGGGCAGCCCCAGCATTTT
CASSMDRGGQPQHF
>-|TRBV29-1|TRBJ1-2|-
TGCAGCGTTGAAGATCCGGGTGCTGGCTACACCTTC
CSVEDPGAGYTF
>TRBD1|TRBV5-1|TRBJ2-5|-
TGCGCCAGCAGCTTGGCCTTGGCAGGGGGATCGGAGACCCAGTACTTC
CASSLALAGGSETQYF
>TRBD1|TRBV18|TRBJ2-5|-
TGTGCCAGCTCACCATTGGCCGCCGGGACAGGGCAAGAGACCCAGTACTTC
CASSPLAAGTGQETQYF
>-|TRBV6-5|TRBJ2-1|-
TGTGCCAGCAGCCGATCGGGGGTTAATGAGCAGTTCTTC
CASSRSGVNEQFF